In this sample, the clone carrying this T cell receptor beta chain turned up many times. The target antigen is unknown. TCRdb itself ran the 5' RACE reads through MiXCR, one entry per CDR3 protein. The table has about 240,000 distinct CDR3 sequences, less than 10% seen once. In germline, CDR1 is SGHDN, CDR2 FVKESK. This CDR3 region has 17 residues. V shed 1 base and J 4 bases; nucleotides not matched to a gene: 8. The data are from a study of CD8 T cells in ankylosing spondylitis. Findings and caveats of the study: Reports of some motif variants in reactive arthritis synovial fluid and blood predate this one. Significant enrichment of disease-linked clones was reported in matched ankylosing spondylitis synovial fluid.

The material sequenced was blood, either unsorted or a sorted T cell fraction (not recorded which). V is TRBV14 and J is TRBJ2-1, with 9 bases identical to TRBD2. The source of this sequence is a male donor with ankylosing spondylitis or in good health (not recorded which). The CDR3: CASSQGSGLARYNEQFF. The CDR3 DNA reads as TGTGCCAGCAGCCAAGGATCAGGACTAGCGCGTTACAATGAGCAGTTCTTC.